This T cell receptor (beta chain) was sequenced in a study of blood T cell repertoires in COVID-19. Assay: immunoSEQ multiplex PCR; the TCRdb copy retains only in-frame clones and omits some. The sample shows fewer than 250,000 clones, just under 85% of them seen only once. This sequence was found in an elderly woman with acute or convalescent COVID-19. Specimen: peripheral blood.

CDR3 sequence (DNA): TGTGCCAGCAGCCAATATACGGAGGCGTCAGATACGCAGTATTTT. Protein product: CASSQYTEASDTQYF. The rearrangement links TRBV3-1 (or the pseudogene TRBV3-2) to TRBJ2-3, with D perhaps matching TRBD2 (5 bases). Deletions cut 2 bases from V and 4 bases from J, with 13 bases between. This CDR3 comprises 15 residues. Germline V gene data show CDR1 as LGHDT and CDR2 as YNNKEL (reference sequence).